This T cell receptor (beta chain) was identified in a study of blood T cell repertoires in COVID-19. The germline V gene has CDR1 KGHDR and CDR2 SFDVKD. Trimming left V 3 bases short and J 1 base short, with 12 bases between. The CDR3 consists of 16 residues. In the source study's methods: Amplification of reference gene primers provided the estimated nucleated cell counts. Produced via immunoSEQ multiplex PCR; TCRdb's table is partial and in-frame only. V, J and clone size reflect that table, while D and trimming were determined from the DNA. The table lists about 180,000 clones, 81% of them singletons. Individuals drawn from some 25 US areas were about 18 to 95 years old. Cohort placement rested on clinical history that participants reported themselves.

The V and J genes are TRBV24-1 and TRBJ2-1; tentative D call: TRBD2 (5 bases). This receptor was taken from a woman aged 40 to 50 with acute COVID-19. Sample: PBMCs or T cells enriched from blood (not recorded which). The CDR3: CATSDALSGSYNEQFF. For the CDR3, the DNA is TGTGCCACCAGTGATGCCTTGAGCGGTTCCTACAATGAGCAGTTCTTC.